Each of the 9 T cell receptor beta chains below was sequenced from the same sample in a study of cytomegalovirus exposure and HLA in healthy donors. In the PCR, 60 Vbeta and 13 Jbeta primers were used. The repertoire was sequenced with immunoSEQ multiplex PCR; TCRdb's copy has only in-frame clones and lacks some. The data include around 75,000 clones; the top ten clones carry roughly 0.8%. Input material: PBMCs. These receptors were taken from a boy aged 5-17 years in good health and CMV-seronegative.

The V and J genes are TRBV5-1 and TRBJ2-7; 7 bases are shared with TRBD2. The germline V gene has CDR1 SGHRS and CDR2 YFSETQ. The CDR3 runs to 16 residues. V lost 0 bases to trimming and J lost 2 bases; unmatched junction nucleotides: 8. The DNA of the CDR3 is TGCGCCAGCAGCTTGGGATTATGGGAGGGCGCCTACGAGCAGTACTTC. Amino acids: CASSLGLWEGAYEQYF. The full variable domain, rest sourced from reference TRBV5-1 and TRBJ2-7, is KAGVTQTPRYLIKTRGQQVTLSCSPISGHRSVSWYQQTPGQGLQFLFEYFSETQRNKGNFPGRFSGRQFSNSRSEMNVSTLELGDSALYLCASSLGLWEGAYEQYFGPGTRLTVT.

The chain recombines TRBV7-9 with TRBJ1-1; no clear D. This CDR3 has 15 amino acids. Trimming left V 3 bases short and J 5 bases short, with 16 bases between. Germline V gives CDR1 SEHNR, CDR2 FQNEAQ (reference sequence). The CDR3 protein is CASSFYRREGTEAFF. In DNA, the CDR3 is TGTGCCAGCAGCTTCTATCGGAGGGAGGGAACTGAAGCTTTCTTT.

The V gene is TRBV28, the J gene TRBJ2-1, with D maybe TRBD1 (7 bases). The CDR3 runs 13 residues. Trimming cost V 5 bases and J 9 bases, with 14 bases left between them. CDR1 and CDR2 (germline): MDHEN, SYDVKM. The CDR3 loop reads CASSRYRGGEQFF. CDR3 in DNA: TGTGCCAGCAGTCGTTACAGGGGAGGTGAGCAGTTCTTC.

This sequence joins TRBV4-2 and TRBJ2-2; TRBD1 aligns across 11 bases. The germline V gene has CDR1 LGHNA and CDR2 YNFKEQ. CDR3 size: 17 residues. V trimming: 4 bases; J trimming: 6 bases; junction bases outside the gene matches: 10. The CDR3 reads CASSPSHGQGASGELFF. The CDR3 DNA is TGTGCCAGCAGCCCGAGTCACGGACAGGGGGCCTCCGGGGAGCTGTTTTTT.

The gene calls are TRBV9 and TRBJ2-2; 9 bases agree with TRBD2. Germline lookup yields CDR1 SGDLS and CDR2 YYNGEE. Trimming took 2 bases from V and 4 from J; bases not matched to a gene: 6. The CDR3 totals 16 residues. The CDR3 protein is CASSVGLSGSTGELFF. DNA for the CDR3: TGTGCCAGCAGCGTCGGACTTAGCGGGAGCACCGGGGAGCTGTTTTTT.

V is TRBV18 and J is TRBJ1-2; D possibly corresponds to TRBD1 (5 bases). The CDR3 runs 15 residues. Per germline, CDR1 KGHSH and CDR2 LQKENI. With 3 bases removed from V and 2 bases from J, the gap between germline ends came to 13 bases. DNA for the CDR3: TGTGCCAGCTCACCCACGGACACACCGAACTATGGCTACACCTTC. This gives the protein CASSPTDTPNYGYTF.

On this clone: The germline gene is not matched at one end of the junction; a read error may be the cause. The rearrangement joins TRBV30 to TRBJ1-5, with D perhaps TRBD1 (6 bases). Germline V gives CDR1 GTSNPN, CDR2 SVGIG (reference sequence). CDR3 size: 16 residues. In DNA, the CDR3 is TGTGCCTGGGGGGACAACCTTAGCACTGGCAATCAGCACCAGCATTTT. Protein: CAWGDNLSTGNQHQHF.

The CDR3 coding sequence is TGTGCCAGCAGCGTAGGCTCACTCTATGGCTACACCTTC. This encodes CASSVGSLYGYTF. The V and J genes are TRBV9 and TRBJ1-2; D not certain. Trimming cost V 0 bases and J 4 bases, with 7 bases left between them. The CDR3 has 13 amino acids. Per the germline V gene, CDR1 is SGDLS and CDR2 is YYNGEE. Based on the CDR3 plus reference TRBV9 and TRBJ1-2, the full variable domain is DSGVTQTPKHLITATGQRVTLRCSPRSGDLSVYWYQQSLDQGLQFLIQYYNGEERAKGNILERFSAQQFPDLHSELNLSSLELGDSALYFCASSVGSLYGYTFGSGTRLTVV.

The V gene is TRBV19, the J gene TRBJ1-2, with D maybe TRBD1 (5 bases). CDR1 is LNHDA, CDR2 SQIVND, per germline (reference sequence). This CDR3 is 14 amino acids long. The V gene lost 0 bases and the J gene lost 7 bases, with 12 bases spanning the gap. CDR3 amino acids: CASSIEAGLVGYTF. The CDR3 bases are TGTGCCAGTAGTATAGAGGCAGGGTTGGTTGGCTACACCTTC.